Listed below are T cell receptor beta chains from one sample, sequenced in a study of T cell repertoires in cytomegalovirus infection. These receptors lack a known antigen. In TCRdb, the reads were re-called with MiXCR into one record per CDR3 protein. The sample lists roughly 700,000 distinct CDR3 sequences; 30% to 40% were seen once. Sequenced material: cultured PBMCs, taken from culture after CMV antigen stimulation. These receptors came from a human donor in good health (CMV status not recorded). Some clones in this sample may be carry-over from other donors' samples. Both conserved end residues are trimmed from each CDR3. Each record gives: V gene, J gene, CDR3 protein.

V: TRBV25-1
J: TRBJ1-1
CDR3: ASSVHRPSLNTEAF

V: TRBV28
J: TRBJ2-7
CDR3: ASGTSGAVYEQY

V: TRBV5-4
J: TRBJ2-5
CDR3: ASSSPQGEETQY

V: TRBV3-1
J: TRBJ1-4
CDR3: ASSQNNEKLF

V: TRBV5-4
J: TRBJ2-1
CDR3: ASSREGGMADEQF

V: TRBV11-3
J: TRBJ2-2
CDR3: ASSTRWGAGELF

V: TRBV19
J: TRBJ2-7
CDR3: ASSMTLLAGRPLEQY

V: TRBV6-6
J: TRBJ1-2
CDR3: ATSPVNYGYT

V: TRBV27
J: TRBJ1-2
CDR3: ASSFSVTPIDYGYT

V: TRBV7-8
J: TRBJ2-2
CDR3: ASSLERGGGFGELF

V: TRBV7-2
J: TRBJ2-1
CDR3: ASSFSSWTSGGNEQF

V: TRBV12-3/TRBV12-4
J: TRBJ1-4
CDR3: ASSPDTRGEKLF

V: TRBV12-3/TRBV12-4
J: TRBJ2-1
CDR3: ASSIDPSYNEQF

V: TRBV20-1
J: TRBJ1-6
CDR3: SASPGTAVSPLH

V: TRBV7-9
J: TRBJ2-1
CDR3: ASSPPGSDYNEQF

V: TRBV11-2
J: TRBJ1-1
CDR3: ASSIDRDAEAF

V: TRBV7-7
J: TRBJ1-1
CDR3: ASSQGQGSEAF

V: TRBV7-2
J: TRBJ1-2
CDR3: ASSFSHRVYGYT

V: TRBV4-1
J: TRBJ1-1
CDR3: ASSQAGISTEAF

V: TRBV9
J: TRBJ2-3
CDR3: ASSVGREDTQY

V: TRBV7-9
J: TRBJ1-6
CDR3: ASSLDAGNHNSPLH

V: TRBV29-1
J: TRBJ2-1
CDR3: SVLSHRGDEQF

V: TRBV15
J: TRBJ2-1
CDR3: ATSNQGVGSYNEQF

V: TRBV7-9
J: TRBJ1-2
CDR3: ASSSGTGNYGYT

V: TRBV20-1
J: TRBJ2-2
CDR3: SAAGRSGELF

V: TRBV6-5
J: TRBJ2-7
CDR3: ASSFSGGANYEQY

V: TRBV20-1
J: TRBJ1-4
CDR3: SARAPGATNEKLF

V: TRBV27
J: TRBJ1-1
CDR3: ASRTHYRGRPEAF

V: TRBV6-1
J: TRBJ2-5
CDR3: ASRSRGETQY

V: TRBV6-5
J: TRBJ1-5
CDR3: ASSAGYNQPQH

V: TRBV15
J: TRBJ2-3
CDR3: ATSRMAGGYPDTQY

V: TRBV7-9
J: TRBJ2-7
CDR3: ASSLADMGGSSYEQY

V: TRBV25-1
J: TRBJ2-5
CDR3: ASSRQGASQETQY

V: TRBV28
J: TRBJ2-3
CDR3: ASSMGRGTQY

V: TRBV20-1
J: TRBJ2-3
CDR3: SARRVAGGTTDTQY

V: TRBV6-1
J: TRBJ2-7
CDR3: ASRMDRGGTEQY

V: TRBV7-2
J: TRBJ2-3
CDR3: ASSPRPAALSTDTQY

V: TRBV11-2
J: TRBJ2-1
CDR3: ASSLEVAHEQF

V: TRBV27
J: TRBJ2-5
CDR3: ASKGTATYQETQY

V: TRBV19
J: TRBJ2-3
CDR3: ASSPDRGTQY

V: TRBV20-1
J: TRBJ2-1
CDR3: SARGVGLARSSYNEQF

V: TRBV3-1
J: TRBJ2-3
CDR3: ASSDRASDTQY

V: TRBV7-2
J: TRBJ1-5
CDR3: ASSLGGHSNQPQH

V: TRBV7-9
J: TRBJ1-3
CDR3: ASSFIASGNTIY

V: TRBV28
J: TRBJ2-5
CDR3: ASRALGGGIEETQY

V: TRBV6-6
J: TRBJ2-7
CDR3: ASSPRASPYEQY

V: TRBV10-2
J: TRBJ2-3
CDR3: ASSESRASRATDTQY

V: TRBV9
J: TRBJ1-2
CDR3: ASSVGTGPYGYT

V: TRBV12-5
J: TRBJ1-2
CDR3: ATLGAGGKGYT

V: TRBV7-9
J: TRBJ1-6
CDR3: ASSALQGAENSPLH

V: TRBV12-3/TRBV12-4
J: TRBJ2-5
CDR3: ASRTSLAGIETQY

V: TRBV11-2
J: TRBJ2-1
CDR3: ASSPQQNSYNEQF

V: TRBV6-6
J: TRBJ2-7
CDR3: ASSYWGSGEQY

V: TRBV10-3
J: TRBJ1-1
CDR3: ATVDRRNTEAF

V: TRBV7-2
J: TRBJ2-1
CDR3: ASSWGTGANSEQF

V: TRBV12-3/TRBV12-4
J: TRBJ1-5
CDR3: ASTSNGGDQPQH

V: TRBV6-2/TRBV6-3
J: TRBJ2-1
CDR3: ASGRFGGNEQF

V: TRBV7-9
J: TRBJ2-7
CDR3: ASSFKGLDGIEQY